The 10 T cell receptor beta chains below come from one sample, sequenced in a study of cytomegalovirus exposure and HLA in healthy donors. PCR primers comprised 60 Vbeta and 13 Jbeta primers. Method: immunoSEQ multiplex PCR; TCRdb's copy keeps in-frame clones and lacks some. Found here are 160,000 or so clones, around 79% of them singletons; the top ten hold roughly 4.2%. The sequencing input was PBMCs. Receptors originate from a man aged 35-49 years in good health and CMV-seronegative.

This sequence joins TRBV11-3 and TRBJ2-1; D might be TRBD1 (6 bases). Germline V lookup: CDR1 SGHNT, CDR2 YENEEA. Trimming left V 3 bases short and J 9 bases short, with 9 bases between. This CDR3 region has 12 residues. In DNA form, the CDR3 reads TGTGCCAGCAGCTTCCCAGGGGTTGAGCAGTTCTTC. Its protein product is CASSFPGVEQFF.

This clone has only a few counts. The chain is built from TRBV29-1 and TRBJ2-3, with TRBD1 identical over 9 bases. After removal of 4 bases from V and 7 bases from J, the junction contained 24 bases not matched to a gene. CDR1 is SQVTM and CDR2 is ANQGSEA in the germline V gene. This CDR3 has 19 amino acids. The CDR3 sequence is CSVGPVVPTGTGMVNTQYF. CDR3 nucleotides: TGCAGCGTTGGCCCAGTCGTACCGACCGGGACAGGGATGGTAAATACGCAGTATTTT.

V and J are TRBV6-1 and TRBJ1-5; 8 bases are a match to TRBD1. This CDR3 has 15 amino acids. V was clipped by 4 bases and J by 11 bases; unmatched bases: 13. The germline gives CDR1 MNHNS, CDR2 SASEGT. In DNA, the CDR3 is TGTGCCAGCAGTGGGTTGGGACAGGTATTCTTGGCCCAGCATTTT. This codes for CASSGLGQVFLAQHF.

The CDR3 DNA is TGTGCCATCAGCTCCGGACTAGCGGGGATCACCGGGGAGCTGTTTTTT. This gives the protein CAISSGLAGITGELFF. J is TRBJ2-2 and V is TRBV10-3, with 12 bases lining up with TRBD2. Trimming cost V 6 bases and J 4 bases; bases outside gene matches: 6. CDR3 length: 16 amino acids. Looked up from germline, CDR1 is ENHRY and CDR2 is SYGVKD.

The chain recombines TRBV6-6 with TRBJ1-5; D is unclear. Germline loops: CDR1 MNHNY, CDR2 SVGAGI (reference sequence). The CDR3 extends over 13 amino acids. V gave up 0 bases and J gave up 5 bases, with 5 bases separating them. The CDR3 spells CASSYSTDQPQHF. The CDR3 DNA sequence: TGTGCCAGCAGTTACTCTACAGATCAGCCCCAGCATTTT.

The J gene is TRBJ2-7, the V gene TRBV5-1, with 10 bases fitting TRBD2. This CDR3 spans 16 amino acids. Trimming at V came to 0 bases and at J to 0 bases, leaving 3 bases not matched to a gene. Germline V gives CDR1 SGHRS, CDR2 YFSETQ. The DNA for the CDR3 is TGCGCCAGCAGCTTGGTAGCGGGGGGAAGCTCCTACGAGCAGTACTTC. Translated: CASSLVAGGSSYEQYF.

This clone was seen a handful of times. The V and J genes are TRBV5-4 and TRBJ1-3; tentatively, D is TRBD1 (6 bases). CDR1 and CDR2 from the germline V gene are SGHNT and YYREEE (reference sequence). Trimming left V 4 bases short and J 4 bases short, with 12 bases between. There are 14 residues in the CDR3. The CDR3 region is CASSPGDRGNTIYF. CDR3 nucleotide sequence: TGTGCCAGCAGCCCAGGGGATCGGGGAAACACCATATATTTT.

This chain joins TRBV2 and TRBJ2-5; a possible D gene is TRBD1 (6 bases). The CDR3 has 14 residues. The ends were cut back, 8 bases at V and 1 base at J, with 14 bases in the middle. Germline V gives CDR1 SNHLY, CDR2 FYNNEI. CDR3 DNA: TGTGCCAGCTCCCAGGGGAGTTCCCAAGAGACCCAGTACTTC. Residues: CASSQGSSQETQYF.

The CDR3 sequence is CASSGRLKDTQYF. CDR3 DNA: TGTGCCAGCAGCGGGCGCCTCAAAGATACGCAGTATTTT. The chain has TRBV11-3 and TRBJ2-3; D unclear. CDR1 is SGHNT and CDR2 is YENEEA in the germline V gene. This CDR3 region has 13 residues. Between the trimmed V and J ends, which lost 5 bases and 5 bases, there was a span of 11 bases.

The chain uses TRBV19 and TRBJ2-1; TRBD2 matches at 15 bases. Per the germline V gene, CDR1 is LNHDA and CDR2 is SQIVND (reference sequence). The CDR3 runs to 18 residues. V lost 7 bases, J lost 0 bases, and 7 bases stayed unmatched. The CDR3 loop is CASTPGLAGGRSYNEQFF. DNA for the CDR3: TGTGCCAGTACTCCGGGACTAGCGGGGGGACGCTCCTACAATGAGCAGTTCTTC.